The following is a TCR beta chain sequence with its context. Method: immunoSEQ multiplex PCR; TCRdb's copy keeps in-frame clones and lacks some. The sample yields about 66,000 clones, roughly 91% seen once. These data originate in a study of T cell changes during pregnancy in multiple sclerosis. The germline V and J ends were trimmed by 2 bases and 0 bases, with 10 bases remaining between them. This CDR3 comprises 15 residues. The germline V gene encodes CDR1 MNHEY and CDR2 SVGAGI. The TCR comes from a female donor with multiple sclerosis, enrolled in a pregnancy study. Source: CD8+ T cells from peripheral blood mononuclear cells, taken before pregnancy. The rearrangement links TRBV6-5 to TRBJ2-5; D perhaps matches TRBD2 (5 bases). This CDR3 reads CASSYALSDQETQYF. The CDR3 DNA reads as TGTGCCAGCAGTTACGCGCTTAGCGACCAAGAGACCCAGTACTTC.